What follows is one TCR beta chain and its context. Trimming took 2 bases from V and 10 from J; bases not matched to a gene: 12. The CDR3 loop spans 15 amino acids. Germline V lookup: CDR1 SGHTA, CDR2 FQGNSA. The method was immunoSEQ multiplex PCR; TCRdb's version includes in-frame clones alone and lacks a portion of them. Of 250,000 or so clones in the sample, about 90% were seen once. The sample is drawn from a study of blood T cell repertoires in COVID-19. This sequence originates from a human donor in a cohort exposed to, infected with or recovered from COVID-19 (not recorded which). The donor label of this sample is uncertain. The chain joins TRBV7-2 to TRBJ2-7; TRBD2 matches 9 bases. The sample taken for sequencing was PBMCs or T cells enriched from blood (not recorded which). The CDR3 DNA is TGTGCCAGCAGCTTAAGCGTCTTAGCGGGGGCCTTACAGTACTTC. It codes for CASSLSVLAGALQYF.